This T cell receptor (beta chain) originates from a study of blood T cell repertoires in COVID-19. Turning to the study itself: There were acute and convalescent COVID-19 samples, and they came from the United States, Italy and Spain. Sample material is recorded as cDNA or gDNA derived from T cells, B-cell-depleted T cells, or PBMCs.

Study processing details: Reference gene primer amplification gave estimated nucleated cell counts. Clones were sequenced by immunoSEQ multiplex PCR, and TCRdb holds only the in-frame ones, with some missing. The V and J calls and the clone size are those of that table, but D and trimming were determined from the DNA. The top ten hold over 15% of the sample, which has 65,000 to 85,000 clones, about four fifths seen once. The V gene's germline CDR1 is SGHTA and CDR2 FQGTGA. CDR3 length: 12 residues. Trimming removed 7 bases from V and 6 bases from J, with 9 bases in between. This clone has just one count.

The TCR was taken from a woman aged 60-75 years with acute or convalescent COVID-19. V usage is TRBV7-3 and J usage is TRBJ2-2; D unclear. Sequencing was done on a sample of peripheral blood. The CDR3 DNA is TGTGCCAGCACCCTTCCCCCCGGGGAGCTGTTTTTT. This sequence encodes CASTLPPGELFF.